This T cell receptor (beta chain) was found in a study of glioma-infiltrating T cells. Whole-study results and caveats: Non-neoplastic patients had below-expected tissue-blood divergence, while all gliomas exceeded expectation.

This clonotype is termed medium-sized (0.01 to 0.1%). Its antigen is as yet unknown. Germline values: CDR1 SGHVS, CDR2 FNYEAQ. The trim removed 2 bases at V and 0 bases at J, leaving 10 bases unmatched. The CDR3 consists of 18 residues. Amplification of TCR alpha and beta CDR3 regions from RNA used iRepertoire nested multiplex PCR. TCRdb redid the calling of the multiplex PCR reads with MiXCR, one entry per CDR3 protein. The sample lists some 5,800 distinct CDR3 sequences; 25% to 35% were seen once. Source material: glioma tissue, nonneoplastic brain tissue, or PBMCs (not recorded which). The sequence came from a human donor with low-grade glioma or glioblastoma, undergoing nonglioma brain surgery, or in good health (not recorded which). The chain has TRBV7-6 and TRBJ1-5, with 7 bases fitting TRBD1. CDR3 sequence reads: CASSLTGTEPYSNQPQHF. CDR3 nucleotides: TGTGCCAGCAGCTTAACCGGGACAGAACCCTATAGCAATCAGCCCCAGCATTTT.